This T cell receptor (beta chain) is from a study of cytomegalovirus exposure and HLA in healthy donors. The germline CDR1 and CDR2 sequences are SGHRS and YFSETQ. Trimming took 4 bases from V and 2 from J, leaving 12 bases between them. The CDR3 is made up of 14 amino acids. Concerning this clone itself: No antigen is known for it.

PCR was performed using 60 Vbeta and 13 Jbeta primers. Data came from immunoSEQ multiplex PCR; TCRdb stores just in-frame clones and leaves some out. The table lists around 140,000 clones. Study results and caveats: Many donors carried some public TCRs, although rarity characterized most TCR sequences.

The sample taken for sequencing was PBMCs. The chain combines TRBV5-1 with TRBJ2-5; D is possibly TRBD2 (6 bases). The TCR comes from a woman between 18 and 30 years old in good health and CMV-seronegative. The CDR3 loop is CASSPRRGQETQYF. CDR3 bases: TGCGCCAGCAGCCCCCGGAGGGGACAAGAGACCCAGTACTTC.